These 17 T cell receptor beta chains share one sample of origin, sequenced in a study of PD-1 blockade in classical Hodgkin lymphoma. Every one of the patients relapsed after autologous stem cell transplantation (brentuximab vedotin exposure was variable). Libraries were prepared by immunoSEQ multiplex PCR; TCRdb keeps only in-frame clonotypes and omits some of them. The sample lists 9,000 to 13,000 clones; 60% to 80% were seen once. This specimen consisted of peripheral blood mononuclear cells (PBMCs), obtained before the second cycle of nivolumab. The receptors here all came from a human donor with classical Hodgkin lymphoma.

The DNA for the CDR3 is TGTGCCAGCAGCCCGACAGGGGGCTTCTACGAGCAGTACTTC. This sequence encodes CASSPTGGFYEQYF. The chain couples TRBV5-4 to TRBJ2-5; 10 bases agree with TRBD1. The J call may be wrong; the DNA end is better matched by TRBJ2-7. This CDR3 contains 14 residues. Looked up from germline, CDR1 is SGHNT and CDR2 is YYREEE (reference sequence).

The chain joins TRBV30 to TRBJ1-2, with D hard to call. Germline V gene lookup returns CDR1 GTSNPN and CDR2 SVGIG (reference sequence). The germline V and J ends were trimmed by 0 bases and 10 bases, with 15 bases remaining between them. The CDR3 covers 13 residues. The CDR3 nucleotides read TGTGCCTGGAGTGTAGCCGGCTCTTTCAACTACACCTTC. Translation: CAWSVAGSFNYTF. Variable domain in full (rest from reference TRBV30 and TRBJ1-2): SQTIHQWPATLVQPVGSPLSLECTVEGTSNPNLYWYRQAAGRGLQLLFYSVGIGQISSEVPQNLSASRPQDRQFILSSKKLLLSDSGFYLCAWSVAGSFNYTFGSGTRLTVV.

Here the CDR3 DNA reads TGCGCCAGCAAACCCGGGACAGCGAACACTGAAGCTTTCTTT. It yields the protein CASKPGTANTEAFF. This chain joins TRBV5-1 and TRBJ1-1; 7 nucleotides line up with TRBD1. The CDR3 sequence is 14 residues long. V was pared by 6 bases and J by 1 base, with 6 bases of the junction left unmatched. The V gene's germline CDR1 is SGHRS and CDR2 YFSETQ. Full variable domain (outside the CDR3, taken from reference TRBV5-1 and TRBJ1-1): KAGVTQTPRYLIKTRGQQVTLSCSPISGHRSVSWYQQTPGQGLQFLFEYFSETQRNKGNFPGRFSGRQFSNSRSEMNVSTLELGDSALYLCASKPGTANTEAFFGQGTRLTVV.

The chain couples TRBV5-1 to TRBJ2-5; D possibly corresponds to TRBD1 (6 bases). V was clipped by 4 bases and J by 5 bases, with 9 bases between them. The CDR3 is made up of 12 amino acids. In germline, CDR1 is SGHRS, CDR2 YFSETQ. CDR3 in amino acids: CASSPQGETQYF. The CDR3 region has the DNA TGCGCCAGCAGCCCCCAGGGGGAGACCCAGTACTTC.

This chain uses TRBV5-1 with TRBJ2-2; 9 bases line up with TRBD2. V gave up 2 bases and J gave up 5 bases; unmatched junction bases: 7. The germline CDR1 and CDR2 sequences are SGHRS and YFSETQ. The length of the CDR3 is 16 residues. CDR3 in DNA: TGCGCCAGCAGCTTCAGTCCTAGCGGGATAACCGGGGAGCTGTTTTTT. Its protein is CASSFSPSGITGELFF.

The chain is built from TRBV7-2 and TRBJ2-7; no clear D. The CDR3 sequence is 15 residues long. Trimming pared 5 bases from V and 0 bases from J, leaving 14 bases between. Germline CDR1 and CDR2: SGHTA and FQGNSA. CDR3 amino acids: CASSPLGPSSYEQYF. The CDR3, as DNA: TGTGCCAGCAGCCCCCTCGGCCCCAGCTCCTACGAGCAGTACTTC.

The chain recombines TRBV11-1 with TRBJ1-2; 9 positions agree with TRBD1. V was pared by 4 bases and J by 7 bases, with 7 bases of the junction left unmatched. Germline V gene lookup returns CDR1 SGHAT and CDR2 FQDESV (reference sequence). The CDR3 totals 14 residues. The DNA for the CDR3 is TGTGCCAGCAGCTCCCCGGGACAGGGTTTTGGCTACACCTTC. Translating gives CASSSPGQGFGYTF.

The chain combines TRBV2 with TRBJ2-3; 13 nucleotides agree with TRBD2. Trimming took 8 bases from V and 0 from J; bases not matched to a gene: 5. Germline lookup yields CDR1 SNHLY and CDR2 FYNNEI. This CDR3 is built from 16 residues. The CDR3 DNA follows: TGTGCCAGCCTTGGGACTAGCGGGACTAGCACAGATACGCAGTATTTT. This codes for CASLGTSGTSTDTQYF.

J is TRBJ1-1 and V is TRBV27; D not resolved. V lost 3 bases and J 7 bases, leaving 15 bases between the germline ends. This CDR3 region has 14 residues. The germline gives CDR1 MNHEY, CDR2 SMNVEV (reference sequence). The DNA for the CDR3 is TGTGCCAGCAGTTTCTCGGGGAGGTTCGGTGAAGCTTTCTTT. Protein sequence: CASSFSGRFGEAFF.

CDR3 in amino acids: CASSQPTDRNTEAFF. The CDR3 region has the DNA TGCGCCAGCAGCCAACCAACCGACAGGAACACTGAAGCTTTCTTT. This sequence joins TRBV4-1 and TRBJ1-1, with D possibly TRBD1 on 5 matching bases. Germline CDR1 reads MGHRA; CDR2 reads YSYEKL. V was trimmed by 2 bases and J by 1 base, leaving 11 bases between them. The CDR3 runs to 15 residues.

This clone was seen more than once but under ten times. This chain links TRBV5-6 with TRBJ2-6; D uncertain. Germline CDR1 and CDR2: SGHDT and YYEEEE. V was shortened by 0 bases and J by 0 bases, with 10 bases between the two germline ends. This CDR3 is 17 amino acids long. The CDR3 DNA follows: TGTGCCAGCAGCTTGGAAGGGCTCCTCTCTGGGGCCAACGTCCTGACTTTC. It is translated as CASSLEGLLSGANVLTF.

V gene TRBV28 combines with J gene TRBJ1-3; a weak D match, TRBD1 (6 bases). The V end was cut by 7 bases, the J end by 4 bases, with 17 bases between. The CDR3 consists of 15 residues. Germline V gene data show CDR1 as MDHEN and CDR2 as SYDVKM. In nucleotides, the CDR3 is TGTGCCAGCATAACGGGGGCGTCATACGGAAACACCATATATTTT. Amino acid sequence: CASITGASYGNTIYF.

The V and J genes are TRBV5-4 and TRBJ1-2, with unresolved D. Trimming pared 4 bases from V and 7 bases from J, leaving 17 bases between. The CDR3 totals 14 residues. The germline CDR1 and CDR2 sequences are SGHNT and YYREEE (reference sequence). The CDR3 reads CASSPDRIPSGYTF. The CDR3 DNA reads as TGTGCCAGCAGCCCAGACCGAATACCTAGTGGCTACACCTTC.

The genes are TRBV6-6 and TRBJ1-2; 11 bases match TRBD1. V trimming: 0 bases; J trimming: 8 bases; junction bases outside the gene matches: 5. CDR1 MNHNY and CDR2 SVGAGI come from the germline V gene (reference sequence). This CDR3 is built from 15 residues. CDR3 bases: TGTGCCAGCAGTTACTCGGACAGGGGGCTTCGGGGCTACACCTTC. This sequence encodes CASSYSDRGLRGYTF.

J is TRBJ2-7 and V is TRBV18; 10 bases agree with TRBD1. The ends lost 3 bases at V and 1 base at J; junction bases unmatched: 6. The CDR3 contains 16 residues. The V gene's germline CDR1 is KGHSH and CDR2 LQKENI. The CDR3 is CASSPLGQGTSYEQYF. CDR3 bases: TGTGCCAGCTCACCCCTGGGACAGGGGACATCCTACGAGCAGTACTTC.

The V gene is TRBV21-1, the J gene TRBJ1-1; TRBD1, the table's D call, was not compared with the DNA. TRBV21-1 counts as a pseudogene. CDR3 size: 18 residues. CDR3 sequence: CASSLKAQQGAIVTEAFF. The CDR3 DNA reads TGTGCCAGCAGCCTAAAGGCCCAACAGGGGGCGATAGTCACTGAAGCTTTCTTT.

V and J are TRBV9 and TRBJ2-2; D gene ambiguous. Trimming took off 1 base at V and 0 bases at J, with 19 bases between the two ends. Germline V gene data show CDR1 as SGDLS and CDR2 as YYNGEE. The CDR3 is made up of 19 amino acids. The CDR3 loop reads CASSVSSLVWVSNTGELFF. In DNA, the CDR3 is TGTGCCAGCAGCGTATCATCCCTGGTTTGGGTTTCGAACACCGGGGAGCTGTTTTTT.